This T cell receptor (beta chain) stems from a study of blood T cell repertoires in COVID-19. Donors in Cohort 3 who had recovered were those with two negative PCRs, healthcare professional clearance, or resolution of their symptoms. Profiled with immunoSEQ multiplex PCR; TCRdb holds only in-frame clones, not every one. The table has 320,000 or so clones, about 90% seen once. CDR3 length equals 14 residues. Trimming removed 2 bases at V and 7 bases at J, with 13 bases between. Germline CDR1 reads MGHRA; CDR2 reads YSYEKL. The sequence was collected from a woman aged 30 to 39 who had recovered from COVID-19. The genes are TRBV4-1 and TRBJ2-3, with a weak D call TRBD1 (5 bases). The sequenced material came from PBMCs or T cells enriched from blood (not recorded which). The CDR3 protein is CASSQQNQGNTQYF. DNA of the CDR3: TGCGCCAGCAGCCAACAAAACCAGGGCAATACGCAGTATTTT.